This TCR beta chain was sequenced in a study of T-cell memory formation after mild COVID-19. Regarding the study as a whole: Clones that got smaller from day 15 to 85 had even CD4/CD8, while clones growing later tipped toward CD4+. Contracting CD4+ clones lay largely in CM and EM, with CD8+ ones residing in EMRA. Detection of some responders pre-infection suggested pre-existing cross-reactive memory T cells participated.

TCRdb re-derived calls from the 5' RACE reads in MiXCR, one entry per CDR3 protein. This table has hundreds of thousands of distinct CDR3 sequences, roughly 18% appearing once. The CDR3 runs to 14 residues. Losses at the gene ends were 0 bases for V and 4 bases for J; bases not matched to a gene: 2. In germline, CDR1 is LGHNA, CDR2 YNFKEQ. This clonotype was counted between two and nine times. Its specificity is unknown. Sequencing used PBMCs or a T cell subset sorted from them (not recorded which). The TCR was taken from an adult woman who had mild COVID-19 (a few samples of this study predate the infection). Cell type and time point are not known. This sequence joins TRBV4-2 and TRBJ1-2, with 7 bases matching TRBD1. The CDR3 nucleotides read TGTGCCAGCAGCCAAGAAGGACAGGTCTATGGCTACACCTTC. It encodes CASSQEGQVYGYTF.